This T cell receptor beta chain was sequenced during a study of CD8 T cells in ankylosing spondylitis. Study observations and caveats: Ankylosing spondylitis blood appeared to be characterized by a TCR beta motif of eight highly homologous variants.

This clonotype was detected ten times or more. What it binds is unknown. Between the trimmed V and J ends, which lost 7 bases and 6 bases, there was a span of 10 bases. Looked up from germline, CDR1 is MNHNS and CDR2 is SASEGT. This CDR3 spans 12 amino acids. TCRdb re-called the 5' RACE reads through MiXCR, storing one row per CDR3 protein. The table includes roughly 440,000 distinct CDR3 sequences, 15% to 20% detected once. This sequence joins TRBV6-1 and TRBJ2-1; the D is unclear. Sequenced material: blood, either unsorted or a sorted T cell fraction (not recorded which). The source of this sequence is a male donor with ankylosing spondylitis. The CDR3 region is CASTWIPNEQFF. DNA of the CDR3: TGTGCCAGCACATGGATACCCAATGAGCAGTTCTTC.